This TCR beta chain emerged from a study of beta chain features in type 1 diabetes. As to this clone: The antigen is undetermined.

Each donor gave one heparinised blood draw averaging roughly 100 mL. Germline V gene data show CDR1 as MDHEN and CDR2 as SYDVKM. The CDR3 has 15 amino acids. The V end lost 11 bases, the J end lost 7 bases, and 21 bases lay between the germline ends. Overall study results and limits: Equally in patients and controls, PCR might preferentially amplify shorter templates. TCRB CDR3 length was moderately but significantly reduced in all four CD4+ subsets of Type 1 diabetes patients.

Sequencing targeted expressed TCRB transcripts, as all isolated RNA had been reverse transcribed. The table came from immunoSEQ multiplex PCR; TCRdb's copy has only in-frame clones and leaves some out. This table has hundreds of thousands of clones, 14% to 15% appearing once. The chain joins TRBV28 to TRBJ1-6, with D possibly TRBD1 on 5 matching bases. The clonotype originates from a man younger than 35 with type 1 diabetes. What was sequenced was naive CD4+ T cells from blood. The CDR3 bases are TGTGCCTCCCATGGGACGCCGGGGAGGAATTCACCCCTCCACTTT. Translated: CASHGTPGRNSPLHF.